Listed here are 26 T cell receptor beta chains from one sample, sequenced in a study of shared clonotypes between healthy human individuals. The assay was immunoSEQ multiplex PCR, and TCRdb's table has in-frame clones only and misses some. The table includes under 850,000 clones, more than 85% detected once. Naive CD8 isolation took CD45RO-negative cells positively selected for CCR7 and excluded terminally differentiated effector memory CD45RA+ cells. The source material was naive CD8+ T cells sorted from blood. The source is a man younger than 45 in good health.

The chain uses TRBV27 and TRBJ2-1, with D possibly matching TRBD2 (5 bases). From germline, CDR1 is MNHEY and CDR2 SMNVEV (reference sequence). The V and J ends lost 7 bases and 0 bases respectively, with 16 bases between them. CDR3 size: 16 residues. The CDR3 sequence is CASTPFAGSSYNEQFF. The CDR3 DNA reads as TGTGCCAGCACCCCGTTTGCGGGTAGCTCCTACAATGAGCAGTTCTTC.

J is TRBJ2-1 and V is TRBV27; 7 nucleotides align to TRBD1. Germline values: CDR1 MNHEY, CDR2 SMNVEV (reference sequence). With V trimmed by 2 bases and J by 0 bases, 4 bases remained unmatched. The CDR3 runs to 16 residues. The DNA for the CDR3 is TGTGCCAGCAGTTTACGGACAGGACCCTCCTACAATGAGCAGTTCTTC. It codes for CASSLRTGPSYNEQFF.

The gene calls are TRBV10-1 and TRBJ2-7, with 10 bases identical to TRBD2. CDR1 is WNHNN, CDR2 SYGVQD, per germline (reference sequence). V shed 2 bases, J shed 3 bases, and the junction held 4 bases outside the gene matches. The CDR3 consists of 15 residues. CDR3 coding DNA: TGCGCCAGCAGTGAGGCTAGCGGGAGTCGCTACGAGCAGTACTTC. Translation: CASSEASGSRYEQYF.

V gene TRBV6-1 combines with J gene TRBJ2-5; tentatively, D is TRBD2 (6 bases). Deletions cut 2 bases from V and 7 bases from J, with 14 bases between. CDR3 length: 14 amino acids. Looked up from germline, CDR1 is MNHNS and CDR2 is SASEGT. The CDR3, as DNA: TGTGCCAGCAGTGAACTGGGGAGGTGGGGGACCCAGTACTTC. Translated: CASSELGRWGTQYF.

The genes are TRBV27 and TRBJ1-1, with 9 bases identical to TRBD1. Germline V lookup: CDR1 MNHEY, CDR2 SMNVEV (reference sequence). The CDR3 contains 17 residues. Unmatched junction bases numbered 15, after V lost 9 bases and J lost 1 base. CDR3 bases: TGTGCCAGTGGGGACTACAGGGGGCGGATGACGAACACTGAAGCTTTCTTT. This sequence encodes CASGDYRGRMTNTEAFF.

The V and J genes are TRBV7-9 and TRBJ2-7; D not certain. CDR3 length equals 12 residues. The germline V and J ends were trimmed by 4 bases and 7 bases, with 11 bases remaining between them. CDR1 SEHNR and CDR2 FQNEAQ come from the germline V gene (reference sequence). Here the CDR3 DNA reads TGTGCCAGCAGCTATTCCGGGTATGAGCAGTACTTC. Protein sequence: CASSYSGYEQYF. Supplemented by reference TRBV7-9 and TRBJ2-7, the full variable domain reads DTGVSQNPRHKITKRGQNVTFRCDPISEHNRLYWYRQTLGQGPEFLTYFQNEAQLEKSRLLSDRFSAERPKGSFSTLEIQRTEQGDSAMYLCASSYSGYEQYFGPGTRLTVT.

The chain has TRBV7-2 and TRBJ1-5; a weak D match, TRBD1 (6 bases). The CDR3 runs to 15 residues. Between the trimmed V and J ends, which lost 1 base and 6 bases, there was a span of 13 bases. The germline CDR1 and CDR2 sequences are SGHTA and FQGNSA. The CDR3 DNA reads as TGTGCCAGCAGCTTAGTGGGACATGGGGTTCAGCCCCAGCATTTT. This encodes CASSLVGHGVQPQHF.

The chain couples TRBV9 to TRBJ2-3; 7 nucleotides line up with TRBD2. V dropped 0 bases and J dropped 3; count of bases not matched to a gene: 4. Germline V lookup: CDR1 SGDLS, CDR2 YYNGEE. CDR3 length equals 15 residues. CDR3 amino acids: CASSVGVSGTDTQYF. The CDR3, as DNA: TGTGCCAGCAGCGTAGGGGTTAGCGGGACAGATACGCAGTATTTT.

The rearrangement uses TRBV27 and TRBJ2-3, with 8 bases that match TRBD2. The CDR3 runs to 14 residues. CDR1 and CDR2 (germline): MNHEY, SMNVEV (reference sequence). The junction had 3 bases not matched to a gene; V was cut back by 2 bases and J by 5 bases. Here the CDR3 reads CASSLGTRRDTQYF. The CDR3 DNA follows: TGTGCCAGCAGTTTAGGGACTAGACGAGATACGCAGTATTTT.

V and J are TRBV7-2 and TRBJ2-3, with D perhaps assigned TRBD1 or TRBD2 (6 bases each). The germline V gene encodes CDR1 SGHTA and CDR2 FQGNSA. There are 16 residues in the CDR3. Trimming shortened V by 5 bases and J by 2 bases, and 17 bases separated the two germline ends. The DNA of the CDR3 is TGTGCCAGCAGCCCGAGGGGGGACTCCTACACAGATACGCAGTATTTT. This encodes CASSPRGDSYTDTQYF. Looking up the rest from reference TRBV7-2 and TRBJ2-3 gives the full variable domain: GAGVSQSPSNKVTEKGKDVELRCDPISGHTALYWYRQSLGQGLEFLIYFQGNSAPDKSGLPSDRFSAERTGGSVSTLTIQRTQQEDSAVYLCASSPRGDSYTDTQYFGPGTRLTVL.

The V and J genes are TRBV14 and TRBJ2-7; 9 bases align to TRBD1. The germline V gene encodes CDR1 SGHDN and CDR2 FVKESK. The CDR3 length is 15 residues. With V trimmed by 0 bases and J by 4 bases, 4 bases remained unmatched. CDR3 in DNA: TGTGCCAGCAGCCAAGAGCGACAGGGGGGGTACGAGCAGTACTTC. As protein: CASSQERQGGYEQYF.

V and J are TRBV9 and TRBJ2-2; tentatively, D is TRBD1 (6 bases). Trimming cost V 1 base and J 0 bases, with 13 bases left between them. The CDR3 is 17 amino acids. Germline V gives CDR1 SGDLS, CDR2 YYNGEE. CDR3 sequence: CASSVYPGDPNTGELFF. CDR3 DNA: TGTGCCAGCAGCGTATACCCAGGGGACCCGAACACCGGGGAGCTGTTTTTT.

The chain employs TRBV28 and TRBJ2-7; TRBD2 is a possible D gene (6 bases). The ends were cut back, 2 bases at V and 3 bases at J, with 11 bases in the middle. The CDR3 runs to 14 residues. Per germline, CDR1 MDHEN and CDR2 SYDVKM. CDR3 amino acids: CASSLAVGLYEQYF. For the CDR3, the DNA is TGTGCCAGCAGTTTAGCGGTGGGACTCTACGAGCAGTACTTC. Based on the CDR3 plus reference TRBV28 and TRBJ2-7, the full variable domain is DVKVTQSSRYLVKRTGEKVFLECVQDMDHENMFWYRQDPGLGLRLIYFSYDVKMKEKGDIPEGYSVSREKKERFSLILESASTNQTSMYLCASSLAVGLYEQYFGPGTRLTVT.

The count of this clone is one. The DNA for the CDR3 is TGTGCCAGCAGTTGGATGGGGTATCAGGACGAGCAGTACTTC. It codes for CASSWMGYQDEQYF. The V gene is TRBV6-5, the J gene TRBJ2-7; D not resolved. This CDR3 region has 14 residues. CDR1 is MNHEY, CDR2 SVGAGI, per germline. V lost 4 bases and J 5 bases, leaving 15 bases between the germline ends.

V is TRBV5-6 and J is TRBJ2-1; 9 nucleotides match TRBD1. Germline CDR1 is SGHDT and CDR2 is YYEEEE. The CDR3 contains 14 residues. V dropped 3 bases and J dropped 6; count of bases not matched to a gene: 4. The CDR3 here is CASSSGQGINEQFF. In DNA form, the CDR3 reads TGTGCCAGCAGCTCCGGACAGGGGATCAATGAGCAGTTCTTC.

The chain uses TRBV6-5 and TRBJ2-5; the D is unclear. From germline, CDR1 is MNHEY and CDR2 SVGAGI. This CDR3 spans 15 amino acids. V was clipped by 0 bases and J by 1 base, with 9 bases between them. The CDR3 bases are TGTGCCAGCAGTTACTCGATAGGAGTCCAAGAGACCCAGTACTTC. It yields the protein CASSYSIGVQETQYF.

The chain links TRBV7-7 to TRBJ2-1, with TRBD2 identical over 14 bases. The J segment lost 9 bases and the V segment lost 1 base, leaving 23 bases of the junction unmatched. This CDR3 is 22 amino acids long. Germline CDR1 SSHAT, CDR2 FNYEAQ (reference sequence). The CDR3 here is CASSLVGQGNPGTSGGGTEQFF. Here the CDR3 DNA reads TGTGCCAGCAGCTTAGTAGGGCAGGGTAACCCCGGGACTAGCGGGGGAGGGACTGAGCAGTTCTTC.

The chain is built from TRBV27 and TRBJ2-3; D call uncertain. Germline V CDR1 and CDR2: MNHEY, SMNVEV (reference sequence). This CDR3 is built from 11 residues. The ends were cut back, 3 bases at V and 5 bases at J, with 3 bases in the middle. CDR3: CASSFQDTQYF. The CDR3 bases are TGTGCCAGCAGTTTTCAAGATACGCAGTATTTT.

The rearrangement links TRBV27 to TRBJ2-7, with D tentatively TRBD1 or TRBD2 (5 bases each). The CDR3 has 14 residues. Germline CDR1 and CDR2: MNHEY and SMNVEV (reference sequence). The ends were cut back, 1 base at V and 2 bases at J, with 9 bases in the middle. Here the CDR3 reads CASSLWDGAYEQYF. For the CDR3, the DNA is TGTGCCAGCAGTTTATGGGACGGAGCCTACGAGCAGTACTTC.

The gene calls are TRBV7-9 and TRBJ1-2; D perhaps matches TRBD1 (6 bases). The CDR3 has 16 amino acids. V lost 2 bases, J lost 4 bases, and 17 bases lay in between. The germline V gene has CDR1 SEHNR and CDR2 FQNEAQ (reference sequence). CDR3 sequence (DNA): TGTGCCAGCAGCTTACCCATCCAGGACAGCGGCTATGGCTACACCTTC. It codes for CASSLPIQDSGYGYTF.

V usage is TRBV27 and J usage is TRBJ2-7; D is unclear. Germline V gene sequence: CDR1 MNHEY, CDR2 SMNVEV (reference sequence). V lost 3 bases, J lost 2 bases, and 8 bases lay in between. This CDR3 is 13 amino acids long. This CDR3 reads CASSFTDAYEQYF. The CDR3 region has the DNA TGTGCCAGCAGTTTCACGGATGCCTACGAGCAGTACTTC.

The chain carries TRBV23-1 and TRBJ2-2; 12 nucleotides match TRBD2. TRBV23-1 is sorted into the ORF group, with uncertain function. The CDR3 contains 15 residues. V trimming: 8 bases; J trimming: 7 bases; junction bases outside the gene matches: 8. The CDR3 loop is CASVRLAGVLGELFF. Here the CDR3 DNA reads TGCGCCAGCGTCAGACTAGCGGGAGTTCTCGGGGAGCTGTTTTTT.

The chain links TRBV27 to TRBJ1-4, with a tentative D call TRBD1 (5 bases). The V gene's germline CDR1 is MNHEY and CDR2 SMNVEV (reference sequence). The V and J ends lost 2 bases and 3 bases respectively, with 25 bases between them. The CDR3 loop spans 20 amino acids. The CDR3 DNA follows: TGTGCCAGCAGTTTAGGGGCCCCGGGCTGGGGGGGGACCGCTAATGAAAAACTGTTTTTT. As protein: CASSLGAPGWGGTANEKLFF.

The chain links TRBV11-3 to TRBJ2-1, with a tentative D call TRBD2 (7 bases). Germline CDR1 is SGHNT and CDR2 is YENEEA. The V end lost 2 bases, the J end lost 2 bases, and 16 bases lay between the germline ends. This CDR3 has 17 amino acids. DNA of the CDR3: TGTGCCAGCAGCTTAAGGGGGGGGAAAGGGACCTACAATGAGCAGTTCTTC. This codes for CASSLRGGKGTYNEQFF.

This chain connects TRBV10-3 to TRBJ2-1; tentative D call: TRBD1 (6 bases). This CDR3 region has 15 residues. Germline CDR1 ENHRY, CDR2 SYGVKD. The V end was cut by 0 bases, the J end by 5 bases, with 11 bases between. This chain's CDR3 is CAISESIRTDNEQFF. In DNA form, the CDR3 reads TGTGCCATCAGTGAGTCGATCCGGACAGACAATGAGCAGTTCTTC.

The chain uses TRBV9 and TRBJ1-4; a weak D match, TRBD1 (6 bases). The V gene's germline CDR1 is SGDLS and CDR2 YYNGEE. This CDR3 region has 15 residues. V lost 4 bases and J lost 3, with 13 bases in between. CDR3 in amino acids: CASSSWDTSNEKLFF. CDR3 nucleotides: TGTGCCAGCAGCTCGTGGGACACCTCTAATGAAAAACTGTTTTTT.